The T cell receptor (beta chain) under discussion was sequenced for a study of beta chain features in type 1 diabetes (dated by TCRdb to the late 2010s). Regarding the study in general: Mean age, gender distribution, total cell number and subset yield did not differ between patients and healthy donors. A total of 90 million to 120 million sorted cells were examined across all samples, and a strong correlation was observed between cell number per subset and RNA yield. In the study, TCRB repertoires of sorted circulating CD4+ T cell subsets from recently diagnosed type 1 diabetes patients were compared with those of matched healthy donors. Regulatory and stem cell-like memory subsets were isolated from only 8 patients and roughly 8 healthy donors, whereas naive and central memory subsets came from all 28 donors. Here is what the overall study found, with its caveats: Naive, central memory and regulatory TCRB repertoires appeared to be more alike among patients than among healthy donors. At VDJ recombination sites, patients with type 1 diabetes made fewer insertions and deleted more nucleotides, a pattern implying thymic rearrangement abnormalities. HLA sub-analyses involved small numbers of individuals, so any influence of HLA type on TCRB rearrangement remained unresolved. In all four CD4+ subsets, TCRB CDR3 length was moderately but significantly shorter in type 1 diabetes patients. Shorter templates might have been favored by PCR, but patient and control samples were amplified and corrected together, so both groups would have been affected equally by any skew. Sequencing cDNA rather than genomic DNA could over-represent highly expressing activated cells, although activation and CD3 levels did not differ between groups.

For this chain, trimming is 4 bases at the V end and 3 bases at the J end, and the number of junction bases without a gene match is 7. The CDR3 holds 16 amino acids from the cysteine to the phenylalanine. Left in the record is the CDR3 DNA by itself, 48 bases read in frame from the first base. CDR1 SGHDT and CDR2 YYEEEE were looked up in the germline V gene. About this clone: The target of this receptor is not known. Nothing much larger sits one base from this clone, and base qualities are not available.

All of the isolated RNA was reverse transcribed with the High Capacity cDNA Reverse Transcription Kit, so expressed TCRB transcripts were sequenced. Deep immunoSEQ sequencing was performed on naive, central memory and regulatory T cell samples, with an average of around 3.4 million total reads per sample. Sorted cells were lysed in RLT buffer and RNA was extracted with DNase-treated RNeasy Micro or Mini kits, depending on cell number. Each cell subset was processed on its own to prevent cross-contamination, while patient and healthy donor samples were processed together. Using the immunoSEQ multiplex PCR, TCRB sequences were amplified from cDNA into 87-bp fragments spanning the CDR3 region. Amplicons were sequenced on the Illumina HiSeq platform. As for the authors' bioinformatics: PCR bias was computationally corrected using synthetic template baselines, reads within Hamming distance 2 were collapsed, and singletons that could not be merged were discarded. By aligning reads against IMGT, V, D and J genes, CDR3 length, and insertions or deletions at six rearrangement sites were assigned. Clonotype counts were normalized to sorted cell number within each subset before computing true diversity and Gini coefficients with the tcR R package. The overlap coefficient, calculated on TCRB nucleotide sequences, was used to quantify repertoire sharing. Out-of-frame TCRB sequences from naive cells were analyzed to stand in for the pre-selection repertoire. The clones in this table, taken by TCRdb from immuneACCESS, are in-frame only. Not every clone is retained; where verified, under half of the shortfall comes from an unresolved V gene, and the cause of the rest is unknown. The DNA gave D and trimming, while V, J and clone size come from that table. The sample includes around 690,000 clones, with roughly 12% observed a single time. Around 0.12% of the sample rests with the top ten.

From each donor, a single peripheral blood sample of 100 to 150 mL on average was drawn into heparinised tubes. A BD FACSAria II was used to sort naive, central memory, regulatory and stem cell-like memory CD4+ T cells with a panel that included CD45RO, CCR7, CD25, CD127, CD95 and CD27. Every sorted population had a purity above 95%. PBMCs were separated immediately by Lymphoprep density gradient centrifugation and were stained directly, without being cultured. To minimize batch effects, samples were stained and sorted in pairs, one healthy donor with one patient per experiment. The sequenced material came from naive CD4+ T cells from blood. Per the publication, the cell subset or site label means: true naive CD4+ T cells. This sequence uses TRBV5-6 and TRBJ1-5; a stretch of 10 junction bases matches TRBD1. This sequence was found in a man younger than 40 with type 1 diabetes. The bases read TGTGCCAGCAGCCGCAGGGACAGGGGACCCAATCAGCCCCAGCATTTT. It translates to CASSRRDRGPNQPQHF.